These 17 T cell receptor beta chains were sequenced from one sample in a study of blood T cell repertoires in COVID-19 (TCRdb year 2020). Libraries came from the immunoSEQ multiplex PCR assay. TCRdb stores this immuneACCESS table with in-frame sequences only. Part of the clones is absent; in the studies checked, under half of the shortfall reflects unresolved V genes, and no reason is known for the rest. The sample table lists 200,000 to 300,000 clones, 80% to 90% of them with a count of one. The ten largest clones take up about 1.7% of the sample. Sequencing used PBMCs or T cells enriched from blood (not recorded which). The receptors were gathered from a middle-aged man who had recovered from COVID-19.

The chain uses TRBV15 and TRBJ2-7; 7 bases map to TRBD1. V lost 6 bases, J lost 0 bases, and 5 bases stayed unmatched. Germline V CDR1 and CDR2: LNHNV, YYDKDF (reference sequence). The CDR3 is 14 residues long. CDR3 residues: CATSTDRSSYEQYF. The CDR3 DNA reads TGTGCCACCAGTACGGACAGGAGCTCCTACGAGCAGTACTTC.

The chain uses TRBV2 and TRBJ2-7; a possible D gene is TRBD2 (5 bases). Trimming stripped 7 bases from V and 0 bases from J, with 13 bases between. The V gene's germline CDR1 is SNHLY and CDR2 FYNNEI. There are 14 residues in the CDR3. The CDR3 DNA reads as TGTGCCAGCATGAGGGCCGTCATCTCCTACGAGCAGTACTTC. Amino acids: CASMRAVISYEQYF.

The chain recombines TRBV5-1 with TRBJ1-2, with 7 bases lining up with TRBD1. Germline CDR1 reads SGHRS; CDR2 reads YFSETQ. This CDR3 comprises 14 residues. The ends lost 0 bases at V and 6 bases at J; junction bases unmatched: 5. CDR3 region: CASSLAGQSHGYTF. DNA of the CDR3: TGCGCCAGCAGCTTGGCGGGACAGAGTCATGGCTACACCTTC.

V gene TRBV5-4 combines with J gene TRBJ1-2; D perhaps matches TRBD1 (5 bases). The CDR3 runs 12 residues. Germline values: CDR1 SGHNT, CDR2 YYREEE (reference sequence). Trimming pared 0 bases from V and 8 bases from J, leaving 8 bases between. The CDR3, as DNA: TGTGCCAGCAGCTTGGTAGGGGCGGGCTACACCTTC. Its translation is CASSLVGAGYTF.

The chain joins TRBV2 to TRBJ1-2; 7 nucleotides match TRBD1. Per germline, CDR1 SNHLY and CDR2 FYNNEI. The CDR3 has 14 residues. The J segment lost 0 bases and the V segment lost 7 bases, leaving 5 bases of the junction unmatched. The CDR3 loop is CASTRTGSNYGYTF. The CDR3, as DNA: TGTGCCAGCACCAGGACAGGATCTAACTATGGCTACACCTTC.

This rearrangement joins TRBV18 to TRBJ1-1; D remains ambiguous. Trimming took 6 bases from V and 3 from J, leaving 11 bases between them. Germline lookup yields CDR1 KGHSH and CDR2 LQKENI. CDR3 size: 13 residues. The CDR3 coding sequence is TGTGCCAGCTCGCAGCTCCAGGACACTGAAGCTTTCTTT. It encodes CASSQLQDTEAFF. Full variable domain (missing parts from reference TRBV18 and TRBJ1-1): NAGVMQNPRHLVRRRGQEARLRCSPMKGHSHVYWYRQLPEEGLKFMVYLQKENIIDESGMPKERFSAEFPKEGPSILRIQQVVRGDSAAYFCASSQLQDTEAFFGQGTRLTVV.

V usage is TRBV19 and J usage is TRBJ1-3; D remains ambiguous. The CDR3 is made up of 17 amino acids. Trimming removed 4 bases from V and 1 base from J, with 17 bases in between. CDR1 is LNHDA, CDR2 SQIVND, per germline (reference sequence). CDR3 in amino acids: CASSKHRSGPSGNTIYF. The DNA of the CDR3 is TGTGCCAGTAGTAAGCATCGGAGCGGTCCGTCTGGAAACACCATATATTTT.

This chain uses TRBV3-1 (or the pseudogene TRBV3-2) with TRBJ2-1, with 8 bases lining up with TRBD1. J lost 4 bases, V lost 0 bases, and 8 bases had no gene match. Germline loops: CDR1 LGHDT, CDR2 YNNKEL (reference sequence). The CDR3 extends over 17 amino acids. The chain's CDR3 is CASSQDSGQDLYNEQFF. CDR3 nucleotide sequence: TGTGCCAGCAGCCAAGATTCGGGACAGGATTTGTACAATGAGCAGTTCTTC.

The V call is TRBV7-5, the J call TRBJ1-3; the D segment call TRBD1 is taken from the table without a DNA check. TRBV7-5 is noted as a pseudogene. The CDR3 runs 16 residues. CDR3 DNA: TGTGTCAGAAGCGCTGGACAGGGCCGGAGGGGAAACACCATATATTTT. Its translation: CVRSAGQGRRGNTIYF.

The chain employs TRBV5-1 and TRBJ1-6; 8 bases fit TRBD1. V shed 5 bases and J 8 bases; nucleotides not matched to a gene: 6. The CDR3 spans 14 residues. The germline gives CDR1 SGHRS, CDR2 YFSETQ. DNA of the CDR3: TGCGCCAGCAGGGACAGGGCCGGGGATTCACCCCTCCACTTT. This encodes CASRDRAGDSPLHF.

The chain joins TRBV2 to TRBJ2-7, with 11 bases matching TRBD2. Germline V gene lookup returns CDR1 SNHLY and CDR2 FYNNEI. The V segment lost 5 bases and the J segment 3 bases; nucleotides outside the gene matches: 12. CDR3 size: 17 residues. CDR3 in amino acids: CASSQTTSGDRLYEQYF. Here the CDR3 DNA reads TGTGCCAGCAGTCAGACGACTAGCGGGGATAGGCTCTACGAGCAGTACTTC.

The chain joins TRBV30 to TRBJ2-5, with 9 bases that match TRBD1. The CDR3 spans 15 residues. V shed 0 bases, J shed 5 bases, and the junction held 7 bases outside the gene matches. Germline values: CDR1 GTSNPN, CDR2 SVGIG (reference sequence). In DNA, the CDR3 is TGTGCCTGGAGTGTCCGGGGACAGGGAGAGGAGACCCAGTACTTC. Its protein is CAWSVRGQGEETQYF.

The rearrangement links TRBV10-3 to TRBJ1-2; 8 nucleotides align to TRBD1. The trim removed 6 bases at V and 6 bases at J, leaving 3 bases unmatched. Germline V gives CDR1 ENHRY, CDR2 SYGVKD. This CDR3 is built from 12 residues. The CDR3 bases are TGTGCCATCAGATCAGGGGGCGATGGCTACACCTTC. Translating gives CAIRSGGDGYTF.

The genes are TRBV10-3 and TRBJ2-1; 7 nucleotides agree with TRBD2. CDR1 and CDR2 (germline): ENHRY, SYGVKD. V was clipped by 5 bases and J by 7 bases; unmatched bases: 2. The CDR3 length is 12 residues. The CDR3 DNA reads as TGTGCCATCAGTAATAGCGGGAATGAGCAGTTCTTC. It yields the protein CAISNSGNEQFF.

The V and J genes are TRBV29-1 and TRBJ1-3; TRBD1 might be the D (6 bases). Germline assignment: CDR1 SQVTM and CDR2 ANQGSEA. V shed 3 bases and J shed 1 base, with 10 bases lying between them. This CDR3 has 14 amino acids. CDR3 protein: CSVDRGASGNTIYF. CDR3 coding DNA: TGCAGCGTTGATCGGGGGGCGTCTGGAAACACCATATATTTT.

This sequence joins TRBV4-1 and TRBJ2-5; TRBD2 is a possible D gene (5 bases). The V end lost 2 bases, the J end lost 4 bases, and 11 bases lay between the germline ends. Germline lookup yields CDR1 MGHRA and CDR2 YSYEKL. The CDR3 loop spans 14 amino acids. The CDR3 coding sequence is TGCGCCAGCAGCCAACTAGCAGTAGCAGAGACCCAGTACTTC. This encodes CASSQLAVAETQYF.

This sequence joins TRBV5-6 and TRBJ1-1; D remains ambiguous. CDR1 is SGHDT and CDR2 is YYEEEE in the germline V gene. Trimming removed 2 bases from V and 0 bases from J, with 11 bases in between. The CDR3 covers 15 residues. Here the CDR3 reads CASSFDPGMNTEAFF. As DNA, the CDR3 is TGTGCCAGCAGCTTTGACCCGGGGATGAACACTGAAGCTTTCTTT. The whole variable domain, filled in from reference TRBV5-6 and TRBJ1-1, reads DAGVTQSPTHLIKTRGQQVTLRCSPKSGHDTVSWYQQALGQGPQFIFQYYEEEERQRGNFPDRFSGHQFPNYSSELNVNALLLGDSALYLCASSFDPGMNTEAFFGQGTRLTVV.